This TCR beta chain was found in a study of blood T cell repertoires in COVID-19 (TCRdb year 2020). With respect to the entire study: Collaborator samples came from the United States, Italy and Spain and covered acute and convalescent phases of COVID-19. A freely available public database, intended as a resource for researchers studying the immune response to SARS-CoV-2, is where the repertoires were released. The material from the prospective study consisted of cDNA or gDNA derived from T cells, B-cell-depleted T cells, or PBMCs. HLA class I and class II types, where available, came from metadata supplied by the sample provider rather than from assay-based typing. The samples were drawn from two sources: the first 160 participants of the ongoing ImmuneRACE study, and 1,000 to 1,500 subjects contributed by 6 global collaborators. Deeply sampled blood TCRbeta repertoires from subjects exposed to, actively infected with, or recovered from COVID-19 were included in the dataset. Sample metadata almost always included a de-identified subject ID, COVID-19 status, age in years and sex. Beyond this particular receptor, the publication reports: How much clinical and demographic metadata was included differed by source and by participant, and the metadata was provided uncurated.

The collaborating institutions used their own protocols to collect whole blood in K2EDTA tubes. For TCRbeta analysis, collaborators shipped samples as frozen whole blood, isolated PBMCs, or DNA extracted from either of those sample types. There are 16 amino acids in the CDR3, from cysteine to phenylalanine inclusive. The read is trimmed to its CDR3 DNA, 48 bases read in frame from base 1. The CDR1 and CDR2 encoded by the germline V gene are MGHRA and YSYEKL. V is clipped by 0 bases and J by 4 bases, and the sequence between their germline boundaries is 12 bases long. TCRbeta CDR3 regions were amplified from genomic DNA using the immunoSEQ Assay, a bias-controlled multiplex PCR. In the source study's methods: The number of nucleated cells in each sample was estimated from the amplification of reference gene primers within the assay. Sequence reads were collapsed and filtered to measure the absolute abundance of every unique TCRbeta CDR3 rearrangement. For each sample, productive Simpson clonality was calculated by taking the square root of Simpson's diversity index across productive rearrangements. TCRdb limited this immuneACCESS table to in-frame rearrangements with V and J called. A share of clones is missing; checked studies link under half to unresolved V genes, and the rest is unexplained. Clone size and V and J calls were adopted from that table, with D and trimming inferred from the DNA. The table for this sample lists roughly 120,000 clones; roughly four fifths of them were counted only once. Less than 9% of the sample is held by the ten biggest clonotypes.

Concerning this clone itself: The specificity of this receptor is unknown. Base-call qualities are not available, and no considerably larger clone is one nucleotide away.

The TCR originated in a man aged 65 to 85 with active or convalescent COVID-19. The sequencing sample was made of peripheral blood. Here the chain combines TRBV4-1 and TRBJ1-4; the best D guess is TRBD1, with 5 bases matching. The DNA sequence is TGCGCCAGCAGCCAAGATAGGGCAGGGAATAATGAAAAACTGTTTTTT. It specifies CASSQDRAGNNEKLFF.